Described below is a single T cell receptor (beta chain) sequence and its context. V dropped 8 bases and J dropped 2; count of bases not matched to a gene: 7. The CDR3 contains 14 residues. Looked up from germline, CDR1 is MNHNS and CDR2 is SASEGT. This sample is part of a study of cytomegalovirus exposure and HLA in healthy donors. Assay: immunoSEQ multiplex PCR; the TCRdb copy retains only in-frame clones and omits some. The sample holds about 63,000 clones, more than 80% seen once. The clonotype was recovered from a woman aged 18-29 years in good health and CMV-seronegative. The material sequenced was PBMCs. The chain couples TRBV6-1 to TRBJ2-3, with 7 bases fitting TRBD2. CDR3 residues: CASSWAGVTDTQYF. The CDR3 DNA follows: TGTGCCAGCTCCTGGGCGGGGGTCACAGATACGCAGTATTTT.